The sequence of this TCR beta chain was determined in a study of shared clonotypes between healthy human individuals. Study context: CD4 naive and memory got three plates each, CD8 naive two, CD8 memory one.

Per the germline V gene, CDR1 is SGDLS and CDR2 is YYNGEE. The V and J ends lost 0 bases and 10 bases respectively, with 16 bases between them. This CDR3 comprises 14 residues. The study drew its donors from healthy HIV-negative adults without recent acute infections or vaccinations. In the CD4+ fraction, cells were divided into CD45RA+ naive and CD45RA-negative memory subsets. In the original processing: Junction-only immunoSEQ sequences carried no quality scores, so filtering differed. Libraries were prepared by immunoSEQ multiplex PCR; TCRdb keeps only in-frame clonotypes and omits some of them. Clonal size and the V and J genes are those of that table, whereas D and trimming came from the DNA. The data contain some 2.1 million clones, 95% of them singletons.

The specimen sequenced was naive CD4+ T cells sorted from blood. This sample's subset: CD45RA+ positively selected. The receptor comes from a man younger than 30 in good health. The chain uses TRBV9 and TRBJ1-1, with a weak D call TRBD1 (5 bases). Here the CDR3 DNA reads TGTGCCAGCAGCGTAGCTACCTCGGGGACGGGAGCTTTCTTT. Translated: CASSVATSGTGAFF.